Listed below are T cell receptor beta chains from one sample, sequenced in a study of blood T cells in healthy people across ages. One entry per CDR3 protein, called by TCRdb with MiXCR from the 5' RACE reads. The data show around 790,000 distinct CDR3 sequences, with 40% to 50% seen just once and approximately 20% held by the top ten. Sequencing was carried out using blood. Receptor source: a man between 60 and 75 years old in good health. The CDR3 runs from the conserved cysteine through the conserved F or W. Fields, in order: J gene, clone size, D gene, CDR3 length, V gene, CDR3 protein, CDR3 DNA. The D gene is left open where the match is weak. Clone size is shown for a subset of rows, as once, few, many or a class of expanded clone.

TRBJ2-6	many	-	16	TRBV20-1	CSGEQGGMAGANVLTF	TGCAGTGGGGAACAGGGAGGGATGGCTGGGGCCAACGTCCTGACTTTC
TRBJ1-2	-	-	15	TRBV6-1	CASSDPGEVSYGYTF	TGTGCCAGCAGTGACCCCGGGGAGGTTTCGTATGGCTACACCTTC
TRBJ2-3	few	-	14	TRBV20-1	CSAVLPGLTDTQYF	TGCAGTGCTGTTCTACCCGGACTCACAGATACGCAGTATTTT
TRBJ1-2	few	-	15	TRBV5-1	CASSPSTGTPGGYTF	TGCGCCAGCAGCCCCAGCACAGGGACGCCCGGGGGCTACACCTTC
TRBJ1-2	few	-	13	TRBV12-3/TRBV12-4	CASSLLGGHGYTF	TGTGCCAGCAGTTTACTCGGGGGGCATGGCTACACCTTC
TRBJ2-1	few	TRBD1	13	TRBV6-2/TRBV6-3	CASSPPRQGEQFF	TGTGCCAGCAGCCCACCGAGACAGGGGGAGCAGTTCTTC
TRBJ2-2	once	-	16	TRBV7-9	CASSPRRMTDTGELFF	TGTGCCAGCAGCCCTCGCCGAATGACAGACACCGGGGAGCTGTTTTTT
TRBJ2-5	-	-	14	TRBV6-5	CASSYSYREKTQYF	TGTGCCAGCAGTTACTCGTACAGGGAAAAGACCCAGTACTTC
TRBJ1-6	few	TRBD1	18	TRBV6-5	CASSHPGQGESYNSPLHF	TGTGCCAGCAGTCACCCAGGACAGGGAGAGTCCTATAATTCACCCCTCCACTTT
TRBJ2-7	many	-	15	TRBV4-3	CASSQGSDGSYEQYF	TGCGCCAGCAGCCAAGGTTCGGACGGTTCCTACGAGCAGTACTTC
TRBJ2-5	-	TRBD1	15	TRBV12-3/TRBV12-4	CASSSSGTGDETQYF	TGTGCCAGCAGTTCGTCCGGGACAGGGGATGAGACCCAGTACTTC
TRBJ1-1	-	-	13	TRBV20-1	CSASLGGETEAFF	TGCAGTGCTAGTCTGGGAGGTGAGACTGAAGCTTTCTTT
TRBJ2-7	-	-	13	TRBV20-1	CSASNLQSYEQYF	TGCAGTGCGTCAAATCTGCAGTCCTACGAGCAGTACTTC
TRBJ2-2	medium-sized	-	15	TRBV7-9	CASARAPTRGGELFF	TGTGCCAGCGCTCGGGCACCTACTAGGGGCGGGGAGCTGTTTTTT
TRBJ2-3	-	-	13	TRBV24-1	CATSEEFTDTQYF	TGTGCCACCAGTGAGGAGTTCACAGATACGCAGTATTTT
TRBJ2-1	-	TRBD2	14	TRBV7-7	CASSLLGGYNEQFF	TGTGCTAGCAGCTTGTTGGGGGGGTACAATGAGCAGTTCTTC
TRBJ2-3	-	TRBD2	16	TRBV20-1	CSARVGTSGGADTQYF	TGCAGTGCTAGGGTGGGGACTAGCGGGGGGGCAGATACGCAGTATTTT
TRBJ2-5	-	TRBD2	16	TRBV5-1	CASSGGTSGWGDEQYF	TGCGCCAGCAGCGGGGGGACTAGCGGTTGGGGCGATGAGCAGTACTTC
TRBJ2-6	once	TRBD1	13	TRBV30	CARQGGKANVLTF	TGTGCCCGACAGGGGGGAAAGGCCAACGTCCTGACTTTC
TRBJ1-4	-	-	13	TRBV11-3	CASSLDGREKLFF	TGTGCCAGCAGCTTGGACGGACGCGAAAAACTGTTTTTT
TRBJ2-5	-	-	14	TRBV12-3/TRBV12-4	CASSRKAVPKTQYF	TGTGCCAGCAGTCGAAAGGCGGTACCGAAGACCCAGTACTTC
TRBJ1-4	-	-	15	TRBV7-2	CASSLLTVTNEKLFF	TGTGCCAGCAGCTTGTTGACAGTGACTAATGAAAAACTGTTTTTT
TRBJ2-1	-	-	13	TRBV12-5	CASARPDGPEQFF	TGTGCTAGTGCCCGACCCGACGGACCTGAGCAGTTCTTC
TRBJ2-5	few	-	13	TRBV12-3/TRBV12-4	CASSSRLEETQYF	TGTGCCAGCAGCTCCCGACTAGAAGAGACCCAGTACTTC
TRBJ2-7	once	TRBD2	15	TRBV13	CASSASSGGLYEQYF	TGTGCCAGCAGCGCGTCTAGCGGGGGGTTATACGAGCAGTACTTC
TRBJ1-2	-	-	13	TRBV21-1	CAIRDIWFYGYTF	TGTGCCATCCGGGACATCTGGTTTTATGGCTACACCTTC
TRBJ2-5	few	TRBD1	12	TRBV29-1	CSVRGPRETQYF	TGCAGCGTTAGGGGGCCCAGAGAGACCCAGTACTTC
TRBJ1-1	once	TRBD1	14	TRBV11-2	CASSMGQMNTEAFF	TGTGCCAGCAGCATGGGACAGATGAACACTGAAGCTTTCTTT
TRBJ1-2	-	-	14	TRBV5-4	CASSSWPTNYGYTF	TGTGCCAGCAGCTCGTGGCCGACTAACTATGGCTACACCTTC
TRBJ2-7	-	-	12	TRBV5-1	CASSPGPGEQYF	TGCGCCAGCAGCCCCGGGCCAGGCGAGCAGTACTTC